The present TCR beta chain was sequenced within a study of neurological immune-mediated disorders. General study points: TCR clonal expansion peaked in HTLV-1-associated myelopathy patients and was lowest in multiple sclerosis patients. Among expanded clones, no CDR3 amino acid sequences were shared across subjects, a pattern suggesting private repertoires in all groups.

2 million unsorted PBMCs were stored in RNAlater at -80 °C before RNA extraction. This clonotype was seen a handful of times. The antigen is undetermined. One entry per CDR3 protein results from TCRdb running MiXCR on the 5' RACE reads. Of roughly 60,000 distinct CDR3 sequences listed, under 4.5% are singletons. Germline V lookup: CDR1 ENHRY, CDR2 SYGVKD. This CDR3 contains 16 residues. Trimming cost V 5 bases and J 8 bases, with 22 bases left between them. The chain combines TRBV10-3 with TRBJ2-1; TRBD1 or TRBD2 may be the D gene (5 bases each). The TCR sequence derives from a woman aged 25 to 39 with multiple sclerosis. The specimen was PBMCs. CDR3 DNA: TGTGCCATCAGTCGAAGCCGGGGCTCGGGAATGGATGAGCAGTTCTTC. Protein product: CAISRSRGSGMDEQFF.